One and the same sample provided the 31 T cell receptor beta chains below, sequenced in a study of beta chain features in type 1 diabetes. Study-wide points: Type 1 diabetes patients had TCRB CDR3s that were shorter (moderately but significantly so) in all four CD4+ subsets.

Investigators reverse transcribed all isolated RNA, so they sequenced expressed TCRB transcripts. Only in-frame clones appear in the TCRdb table, and some are missing; sequencing was by immunoSEQ multiplex PCR. This sample has some 270,000 clones, with 9.5% to 13% found just once. No cognate antigen is known for these TCRs. The material sequenced was naive CD4+ T cells from blood. The receptor source for this set is a man aged 30 to 39 with type 1 diabetes.

The chain joins TRBV7-2 to TRBJ2-5; weak D call: TRBD2 (6 bases). Per germline, CDR1 SGHTA and CDR2 FQGNSA. There are 13 residues in the CDR3. The V end was cut by 4 bases, the J end by 3 bases, with 9 bases between. In nucleotides, the CDR3 is TGTGCCAGCAGCTGGACTAATAAAGAGACCCAGTACTTC. Translated: CASSWTNKETQYF.

CDR3 residues: CASSSPGASGANVLTF. The DNA of the CDR3 is TGCGCCAGCAGCTCACCAGGGGCCTCTGGGGCCAACGTCCTGACTTTC. This chain connects TRBV5-1 to TRBJ2-6; a weak D match, TRBD1 (6 bases). Germline CDR1 SGHRS, CDR2 YFSETQ. Trimming took 3 bases from V and 0 from J, leaving 10 bases between them. CDR3 length: 16 residues.

This clone showed up just a few times. The chain combines TRBV2 with TRBJ2-7, with 10 bases aligning to TRBD2. V lost 5 bases to trimming and J lost 9 bases; unmatched junction nucleotides: 16. CDR3 size: 16 residues. Germline V gives CDR1 SNHLY, CDR2 FYNNEI. The CDR3 bases are TGTGCCAGCAGTCAAGGGCTAGCGGGGGCCGCTACGGGGCAGTACTTC. This sequence encodes CASSQGLAGAATGQYF.

The rearrangement joins TRBV5-8 to TRBJ1-2; 10 bases agree with TRBD1. V was pared by 4 bases and J by 4 bases, with 10 bases of the junction left unmatched. CDR3 size: 16 residues. Looked up from germline, CDR1 is SGHTS and CDR2 is YDEGEE. The CDR3 is CASSAPPGTGAYGYTF. The CDR3 DNA reads TGTGCCAGCAGCGCGCCCCCCGGGACAGGGGCCTATGGCTACACCTTC.

This chain connects TRBV29-1 to TRBJ2-4, with 9 nucleotides matching TRBD1. CDR3 length: 14 residues. Germline V gene data show CDR1 as SQVTM and CDR2 as ANQGSEA. J lost 3 bases, V lost 7 bases, and 7 bases had no gene match. CDR3 in DNA: TGCAGCGCCCGGACAGGGGAGGACAAAAACATTCAGTACTTC. It is translated as CSARTGEDKNIQYF.

This chain links TRBV7-9 with TRBJ1-1, with D tentatively TRBD1 (6 bases). Germline CDR1 reads SEHNR; CDR2 reads FQNEAQ (reference sequence). The V end lost 4 bases, the J end lost 1 base, and 13 bases lay between the germline ends. The CDR3 runs to 15 residues. The CDR3 DNA reads as TGTGCCAGCAGCTCATGGACAGCTGCGAACACTGAAGCTTTCTTT. Protein: CASSSWTAANTEAFF.

CDR3 in DNA: TGTGCCAGCAGCTTAGAGTACAGCCACACTGAAGCTTTCTTT. It translates to CASSLEYSHTEAFF. V is TRBV7-9 and J is TRBJ1-1; D remains unclear. This CDR3 has 14 residues. Germline V gene data show CDR1 as SEHNR and CDR2 as FQNEAQ (reference sequence). Trimming took 1 base from V and 3 from J, leaving 9 bases between them.

This clone was seen more than once but under ten times. The rearrangement joins TRBV28 to TRBJ2-7; D unresolved. The CDR3 runs to 14 residues. V was shortened by 3 bases and J by 6 bases, with 15 bases between the two germline ends. Looked up from germline, CDR1 is MDHEN and CDR2 is SYDVKM. CDR3 region: CASSFRLERLEQYF. The CDR3 DNA reads TGTGCCAGCAGTTTCCGGCTGGAGAGGCTCGAGCAGTACTTC.

This clone was recorded a few times. CDR3: CASSSQGRDSPLHF. The CDR3 nucleotides read TGTGCCAGCAGCTCCCAGGGGAGGGACTCACCCCTCCACTTT. V gene TRBV11-1 combines with J gene TRBJ1-6, with TRBD1 as a possible D gene (6 bases). CDR3 size: 14 residues. Germline V gene lookup returns CDR1 SGHAT and CDR2 FQDESV (reference sequence). V lost 4 bases to trimming and J lost 10 bases, with 14 bases between them.

The chain carries TRBV29-1 and TRBJ1-5; 7 nucleotides match TRBD1. CDR1 and CDR2 (germline): SQVTM, ANQGSEA. The CDR3 loop spans 14 amino acids. V dropped 7 bases and J dropped 4; count of bases not matched to a gene: 10. CDR3 region: CSATGTEPNQPQHF. CDR3 bases: TGCAGCGCAACGGGGACAGAACCAAATCAGCCCCAGCATTTT. Together with reference TRBV29-1 and TRBJ1-5, the CDR3 gives the full variable domain: SAVISQKPSRDICQRGTSLTIQCQVDSQVTMMFWYRQQPGQSLTLIATANQGSEATYESGFVIDKFPISRPNLTFSTLTVSNMSPEDSSIYLCSATGTEPNQPQHFGDGTRLSIL.

CDR3 sequence (DNA): TGTGCCAGCAGCGACGACAGGGCCAACTATGGCTACACCTTC. Translation gives CASSDDRANYGYTF. The chain combines TRBV6-5 with TRBJ1-2; TRBD1 aligns across 7 bases. The V and J ends lost 6 bases and 2 bases, in that order; junction bases with no gene match: 6. The CDR3 has 14 residues. CDR1 and CDR2 (germline): MNHEY, SVGAGI.

This rearrangement joins TRBV10-3 to TRBJ1-6; TRBD1 matches at 9 bases. The CDR3 is 14 residues long. The germline gives CDR1 ENHRY, CDR2 SYGVKD. The V gene end was trimmed by 6 bases and the J gene end by 10 bases; junction bases not matched to a gene: 7. The CDR3 here is CAIRPGQGDSPLHF. CDR3 sequence (DNA): TGTGCCATCAGACCGGGACAGGGTGACTCACCCCTCCACTTT.

This chain links TRBV6-5 with TRBJ2-7; tentatively, D is TRBD2 (7 bases). The V gene's germline CDR1 is MNHEY and CDR2 SVGAGI. The V and J ends lost 8 bases and 4 bases respectively, with 15 bases between them. This CDR3 spans 13 amino acids. The CDR3 DNA follows: TGTGCCAGCGCGTCGGGGGGCCGATACGAGCAGTACTTC. Its translation is CASASGGRYEQYF.

This clone was observed a few times. The genes are TRBV6-5 and TRBJ2-3; D may be TRBD2 (5 bases). This CDR3 comprises 14 residues. V gave up 0 bases and J gave up 7 bases, with 11 bases separating them. CDR1 and CDR2 (germline): MNHEY, SVGAGI. Here the CDR3 reads CASSYSVEVNTQYF. In nucleotides, the CDR3 is TGTGCCAGCAGTTACTCGGTGGAGGTAAATACGCAGTATTTT.

This clone was counted only a few times. The chain couples TRBV7-2 to TRBJ1-1; TRBD1 is a possible D gene (6 bases). The CDR3 covers 15 residues. Germline V gives CDR1 SGHTA, CDR2 FQGNSA. Between the trimmed V and J ends, which lost 5 bases and 0 bases, there was a span of 13 bases. The CDR3 loop is CASSLQGRMNTEAFF. The CDR3 nucleotides are TGTGCCAGCAGCCTACAGGGTAGGATGAACACTGAAGCTTTCTTT.

V gene TRBV7-8 combines with J gene TRBJ2-7; TRBD2 matches 8 bases. The germline V gene has CDR1 SGHVS and CDR2 FQNEAQ. The V gene end was trimmed by 5 bases and the J gene end by 4 bases; junction bases not matched to a gene: 13. The CDR3 covers 16 residues. In DNA form, the CDR3 reads TGTGCCAGCAGCCGACCTTCGATAGCGGGGAATTACGAGCAGTACTTC. Translating it yields CASSRPSIAGNYEQYF.

The V call is TRBV28, the J call TRBJ1-6; no reliable D call. The V and J ends lost 0 bases and 9 bases respectively, with 3 bases between them. This CDR3 has 12 amino acids. Germline V gene sequence: CDR1 MDHEN, CDR2 SYDVKM. The CDR3: CASSLWSSPLHF. Written as DNA, the CDR3 is TGTGCCAGCAGTTTATGGAGTTCACCCCTCCACTTT. The full variable domain, completed using reference TRBV28 and TRBJ1-6, is DVKVTQSSRYLVKRTGEKVFLECVQDMDHENMFWYRQDPGLGLRLIYFSYDVKMKEKGDIPEGYSVSREKKERFSLILESASTNQTSMYLCASSLWSSPLHFGNGTRLTVT.

In this sample, this clone turned up a few times. The chain uses TRBV5-6 and TRBJ1-3; D call uncertain. CDR3 size: 13 residues. Germline V gene sequence: CDR1 SGHDT, CDR2 YYEEEE. Trimming left V 4 bases short and J 3 bases short, with 8 bases between. The CDR3 DNA follows: TGTGCCAGCAGCGACAAGGTTGGAAACACCATATATTTT. Its protein product is CASSDKVGNTIYF.

A few counts support this clone. CDR3 in DNA: TGTGCCAGCAGCTTTATGAGGACATCCTACAATGAGCAGTTCTTC. Residues: CASSFMRTSYNEQFF. V is TRBV11-2 and J is TRBJ2-1; tentatively, D is TRBD1 (5 bases). This CDR3 region has 15 residues. Germline lookup yields CDR1 SGHAT and CDR2 FQNNGV. V dropped 3 bases and J dropped 1 base, with 10 bases sitting between them.

The V call is TRBV7-9, the J call TRBJ2-3, with 7 positions matching TRBD2. Trimming took 3 bases from V and 4 from J; bases not matched to a gene: 1. Germline V CDR1 and CDR2: SEHNR, FQNEAQ (reference sequence). The CDR3 spans 13 residues. The CDR3 reads CASSFLAADTQYF. DNA of the CDR3: TGTGCCAGCAGCTTCCTAGCGGCAGATACGCAGTATTTT.

This clone was counted only a few times. This sequence joins TRBV12-2 and TRBJ2-7; the table's D call TRBD2 went unverified against the DNA. TRBV12-2 is a documented pseudogene. The CDR3 spans 16 residues. CDR3 coding DNA: TGTGCAAGTCGCTCCGTCCGGGGGGAGAGCTCCTACGAGCAGTACTTC. This translates into CASRSVRGESSYEQYF.

This clone was detected a few times. The rearrangement uses TRBV4-1 and TRBJ1-4, with TRBD1 as a possible D gene (6 bases). Germline lookup yields CDR1 MGHRA and CDR2 YSYEKL. V was shortened by 0 bases and J by 8 bases, with 16 bases between the two germline ends. The CDR3 is made up of 16 amino acids. DNA of the CDR3: TGCGCCAGCAGCCAAGAATGGGGCAGGGGAGAGGAAAAACTGTTTTTT. Its protein product is CASSQEWGRGEEKLFF.

This clone was detected a few times. The chain uses TRBV4-2 and TRBJ2-5; D is perhaps TRBD1 (6 bases). The V end lost 4 bases, the J end lost 4 bases, and 19 bases lay between the germline ends. The CDR3 length is 16 residues. From germline, CDR1 is LGHNA and CDR2 YNFKEQ. This chain's CDR3 is CASSRQTRGGGETQYF. CDR3 nucleotide sequence: TGTGCCAGCAGCCGACAGACCAGGGGTGGGGGAGAGACCCAGTACTTC.

This chain joins TRBV4-3 and TRBJ2-7, with 11 nucleotides matching TRBD2. V was clipped by 1 base and J by 2 bases; unmatched bases: 1. The germline gives CDR1 LGHNA, CDR2 YSLEER. The CDR3 runs 15 residues. CDR3 amino acids: CASSQGLAGPYEQYF. The CDR3 DNA reads as TGCGCCAGCAGCCAAGGACTAGCGGGGCCCTACGAGCAGTACTTC.

The V and J genes are TRBV7-2 and TRBJ1-5; 7 bases agree with TRBD1. The length of the CDR3 is 16 residues. Unmatched junction bases numbered 10, after V lost 4 bases and J lost 4 bases. Germline lookup yields CDR1 SGHTA and CDR2 FQGNSA. The DNA of the CDR3 is TGTGCCAGCAGCTCCTCGGGGGACAGTTTAAATCAGCCCCAGCATTTT. It translates to CASSSSGDSLNQPQHF.

This clone has more than one count but fewer than ten. The chain recombines TRBV28 with TRBJ1-4, with D hard to call. Trimming cost V 4 bases and J 8 bases, with 8 bases left between them. The V gene's germline CDR1 is MDHEN and CDR2 SYDVKM. The CDR3 loop spans 12 amino acids. Written as DNA, the CDR3 is TGTGCCAGCAGTTCCCGAGGGGAAAAACTGTTTTTT. This translates into CASSSRGEKLFF.

The rearrangement uses TRBV27 and TRBJ2-1; TRBD1 might be the D (6 bases). The V end was cut by 6 bases, the J end by 1 base, with 10 bases between. The CDR3 contains 14 residues. Germline V gene data show CDR1 as MNHEY and CDR2 as SMNVEV (reference sequence). The DNA for the CDR3 is TGTGCCAGCAGAAAGGACAGTTCCTACAATGAGCAGTTCTTC. Protein product: CASRKDSSYNEQFF.

This clone occurred a few times. The CDR3 sequence is CASSWDRETPGYTF. CDR3 nucleotides: TGTGCCAGCAGTTGGGACAGGGAGACCCCTGGCTACACCTTC. The gene calls are TRBV6-5 and TRBJ1-2, with 9 bases that match TRBD1. J lost 7 bases, V lost 4 bases, and 7 bases had no gene match. The CDR3 is made up of 14 amino acids. Germline lookup yields CDR1 MNHEY and CDR2 SVGAGI.

CDR3 sequence (DNA): TGTGCCAGCAGCCAAGTCGGGTCGGGGGGGGCCTACAATGAGCAGTTCTTC. Its translation: CASSQVGSGGAYNEQFF. The chain is built from TRBV4-2 and TRBJ2-1; 8 positions agree with TRBD2. V trimming: 1 base; J trimming: 2 bases; junction bases outside the gene matches: 7. Per germline, CDR1 LGHNA and CDR2 YNFKEQ. The length of the CDR3 is 17 residues.

This clone was observed a handful of times. The gene calls are TRBV11-2 and TRBJ2-3; 9 nucleotides align to TRBD2. This CDR3 contains 15 residues. Losses at the gene ends were 3 bases for V and 4 bases for J; bases not matched to a gene: 5. Germline assignment: CDR1 SGHAT and CDR2 FQNNGV. The CDR3 protein is CASSFLAGVPDTQYF. For the CDR3, the DNA is TGTGCCAGCAGCTTTTTAGCGGGGGTTCCAGATACGCAGTATTTT.

The chain combines TRBV2 with TRBJ2-2; the D gene is possibly TRBD1 (5 bases). Trimming pared 6 bases from V and 4 bases from J, leaving 9 bases between. Per germline, CDR1 SNHLY and CDR2 FYNNEI. CDR3 length equals 13 residues. CDR3 DNA: TGTGCCAGCAGCTCTAGGGGCACCGGGGAGCTGTTTTTT. It encodes CASSSRGTGELFF. Supplemented by reference TRBV2 and TRBJ2-2, the full variable domain reads EPEVTQTPSHQVTQMGQEVILRCVPISNHLYFYWYRQILGQKVEFLVSFYNNEISEKSEIFDDQFSVERPDGSNFTLKIRSTKLEDSAMYFCASSSRGTGELFFGEGSRLTVL.